This T cell receptor (beta chain) derives from a study of T cell responses to AZD1222 COVID-19 vaccine. Study conclusions and caveats: Clonal diversity was possibly underestimated, and the donors were mostly white British, with more females. Repertoires were obtained only post-peak T cell response. Breadth and depth of Spike-specific TCRs rose after two AZD1222 doses. Baseline seropositives among AZD1222 recipients totaled only five to seven.

TCRdb's table, derived via immunoSEQ multiplex PCR, lists solely in-frame clones and lacks some. The table includes about 220,000 clones, approximately 94% detected once. Germline loops: CDR1 SGHRS, CDR2 YFSETQ. The CDR3 is 14 amino acids. Trimming took 2 bases from V and 3 from J, leaving 12 bases between them. With respect to this clone: The antigen is unknown.

V gene TRBV5-1 combines with J gene TRBJ2-7; D could derive from TRBD1 or TRBD2 (5 bases each). This sequence originates from an adult in good health. The sequenced sample was peripheral blood, obtained on day 0 of MenACWY control vaccination. The CDR3 nucleotides are TGCGCCAGCAGCTTAGGCAGGGCGGGCTACGAGCAGTACTTC. Translated: CASSLGRAGYEQYF. The entire variable domain, with the rest obtained from reference TRBV5-1 and TRBJ2-7, is as follows: KAGVTQTPRYLIKTRGQQVTLSCSPISGHRSVSWYQQTPGQGLQFLFEYFSETQRNKGNFPGRFSGRQFSNSRSEMNVSTLELGDSALYLCASSLGRAGYEQYFGPGTRLTVT.